Listed below are T cell receptor beta chains from one sample, sequenced in a study of shared clonotypes between healthy human individuals. Using immunoSEQ multiplex PCR, the repertoire was profiled, and TCRdb retains in-frame clones only, with some absent. The sample gives around 1.9 million clones, about 94% of which show up once; approximately 1.6% is in the top ten. Sequencing used naive CD8+ T cells from PBMCs. These TCRs come from a man aged 18 to 35 in good health. Some clones in this sample may be carry-over from other donors' samples. Both conserved end residues are trimmed from each CDR3. D genes are given only for firm matches.

V gene,D gene,CDR3 protein
TRBV19,TRBD1,ASSGQGGNQPQH
TRBV28,NA,ASSLVGLEQY
TRBV14,NA,ASSQVFFPGEQY
TRBV4-2,NA,ASSQMGPTNTIY
TRBV7-2,TRBD1,ASSLSGTGVAWREQY
TRBV4-2,NA,ASSQGSVYEQY
TRBV19,NA,ASKSTGGASGYT
TRBV11-2,TRBD1,ASSTHGQGANSPLH
TRBV9,TRBD2,ASSGSGLAGHNEQF
TRBV15,TRBD2,ATSRDRGLAGRQETQY
TRBV11-2,TRBD2,ASSLGTSGSSYEQY
TRBV4-2,NA,ASSQDLRDPQPQH
TRBV5-1,TRBD2,ASSFQTSGNNEQF
TRBV5-1,NA,ASSLDGTYEQY
TRBV19,TRBD2,ASTPSGSGNEQF
TRBV4-2,TRBD2,ASRGLAGADNEQF
TRBV19,NA,ASSIEIRAAGYGYT
TRBV13,TRBD2,ASSISGTSVGELF
TRBV9,TRBD2,ASSELGLARTDTQY
TRBV27,NA,ASSPRRGLNEKLF
TRBV28,TRBD2,ASSKTSSREQF
TRBV7-2,NA,ASSLRRAENTEAF
TRBV30,TRBD2,AWDGAGLAGGPGYEQY
TRBV4-1,TRBD2,ASSQEGLAVIEPHNEQF
TRBV28,TRBD2,ASSTRTSESSYNEQF
TRBV20-1,NA,SPDLRDL
TRBV5-6,NA,ASRPGWRDTLEQY
TRBV28,TRBD1,ASSPPRDRVGEKLF
TRBV4-3,NA,ASSQDGTLATEAF
TRBV9,NA,ASSPHDTYEQY
TRBV27,TRBD2,ASSSQRDLYEQY
TRBV7-9,NA,ASSLASSYNEQF
TRBV4-2,TRBD1,ASSQPGQNNQPQH
TRBV13,NA,ASSFDSAWVGTEAF
TRBV28,TRBD2,ASSLFSLAGGQETQY
TRBV29-1,NA,SVEREAGYEQY
TRBV19,NA,ASSANHEQY
TRBV11-2,NA,ASSFVKGVSYNDEQF
TRBV6-1,TRBD2,ASSEGLQLYEQY
TRBV6-1,NA,ASSEAAGNTGELF
TRBV7-9,NA,ASSSWDILGHNEQF
TRBV28,TRBD1,ASSPRDRGPMWAGKLF